The 8 T cell receptor beta chains reported below all come from one sample, sequenced in a study of early T cells in non-severe SARS-CoV-2 infection. TCRdb redid the calling of the 5' RACE reads with MiXCR, one entry per CDR3 protein. The sample gives 35,000 to 45,000 distinct CDR3 sequences, about 6% of which show up once; more than 7% is in the top ten. Sequences were derived from whole blood, sampled at baseline. Receptors originate from an adult who was a healthcare worker with PCR-confirmed SARS-CoV-2 infection or an uninfected control (not recorded which).

This clonotype was recorded many times. The rearrangement uses TRBV20-1 and TRBJ2-6; a possible D gene is TRBD1 (7 bases). The CDR3 is 18 residues long. V lost 1 base and J lost 0, with 16 bases in between. Germline loops: CDR1 DFQATT, CDR2 SNEGSKA (reference sequence). CDR3 coding DNA: TGCAGTGCTAGAGTTAGGGCAGGGGGACTCTCTGGGGCCAACGTCCTGACTTTC. Its translation is CSARVRAGGLSGANVLTF.

A few counts support this clonotype. The chain couples TRBV5-5 to TRBJ2-2, with unresolved D. The CDR3 length is 13 residues. V was pared by 1 base and J by 3 bases, with 4 bases between. Germline-derived CDR1 and CDR2 are SGHKS and YYEKEE (reference sequence). CDR3 bases: TGTGCCAGCAGCTTGTGGGACACCGGGGAGCTGTTTTTT. Protein sequence: CASSLWDTGELFF.

This clonotype was recorded many times. The V call is TRBV6-4, the J call TRBJ2-1; D may be TRBD1 (5 bases). Germline CDR1 reads MRHNA; CDR2 reads SNTAGT. The CDR3 is 13 amino acids. The V end lost 3 bases, the J end lost 5 bases, and 8 bases lay between the germline ends. DNA of the CDR3: TGTGCCAGCAGTGATGGGGCAAACAATGAGCAGTTCTTC. Its protein product is CASSDGANNEQFF.

DNA for the CDR3: TGTGCCAGCAGCTGGACTAGCGGGGGCGAGCAGTTCTTC. Amino acid sequence: CASSWTSGGEQFF. The V gene is TRBV6-6, the J gene TRBJ2-1; 13 bases are a match to TRBD2. Trimming took 6 bases from V and 10 from J; bases not matched to a gene: 3. Per the germline V gene, CDR1 is MNHNY and CDR2 is SVGAGI (reference sequence). The CDR3 runs to 13 residues.

This clonotype was recorded a few times. The gene calls are TRBV2 and TRBJ2-1, with 10 nucleotides matching TRBD2. This CDR3 has 14 amino acids. The trim removed 5 bases at V and 6 bases at J, leaving 4 bases unmatched. Germline values: CDR1 SNHLY, CDR2 FYNNEI. The CDR3 here is CASSPQRGGNEQFF. Here the CDR3 DNA reads TGTGCCAGCAGTCCCCAGCGGGGGGGCAATGAGCAGTTCTTC.

This clonotype was counted at least ten times. No DNA is shown, since the ends of the CDR3 on it are uncertain; the CDR3 is the one TCRdb lists. The rearrangement joins TRBV6-2 or TRBV6-3 to TRBJ1-5. From germline, CDR1 is MNHEY and CDR2 SVGEGT. The CDR3 contains 16 residues when both ends are counted. CDR3 in amino acids: CASSTSLLAGNQPQHF.

This clonotype showed up just a few times. DNA of the CDR3: TGTGCCAGCAGTCGATCGGACAGGAGACTAACCTACGAGCAGTACTTC. Protein: CASSRSDRRLTYEQYF. The chain couples TRBV28 to TRBJ2-7; 7 positions match TRBD1. Germline V gene lookup returns CDR1 MDHEN and CDR2 SYDVKM. V shed 5 bases and J 2 bases; nucleotides not matched to a gene: 12. The CDR3 is made up of 16 amino acids.

The sample holds many counts of this clonotype. The genes are TRBV20-1 and TRBJ1-1; 7 bases agree with TRBD1. V dropped 0 bases and J dropped 4; count of bases not matched to a gene: 17. The CDR3 covers 18 residues. The V gene's germline CDR1 is DFQATT and CDR2 SNEGSKA (reference sequence). In DNA form, the CDR3 reads TGCAGTGCTAGAGATCAGGGCGGGACAGCTAAACGGGGCACTGAAGCTTTCTTT. It is translated as CSARDQGGTAKRGTEAFF.